This T cell receptor (beta chain) is from a study of cytomegalovirus exposure and HLA in healthy donors. This CDR3 is built from 16 residues. Germline values: CDR1 LNHDA, CDR2 SQIVND (reference sequence). V dropped 3 bases and J dropped 10; count of bases not matched to a gene: 7. In the PCR, 60 Vbeta and 13 Jbeta primers were used. Profiled with immunoSEQ multiplex PCR; TCRdb holds only in-frame clones, not every one. The sample lists roughly 110,000 clones; approximately 58% were seen once. Study-wide results and limits: Another analysis was done later, and it associated around 15,000 TCR beta sequences with HLA alleles at 0.05 false discovery rate. High specificity and sensitivity for cytomegalovirus status were reported for the classifier.

In its sample, this clone was seen a few times. Its antigen is undetermined. The V gene is TRBV19, the J gene TRBJ2-1; 15 positions match TRBD2. Sample: PBMCs. This TCR came from a woman under 40 in good health and CMV-seronegative. CDR3 in DNA: TGTGCCAGTAGTATCGGGACTAGCGGGAGGATAAGGGAGCAGTTCTTC. Amino acids: CASSIGTSGRIREQFF.